This is a list of T cell receptor beta chains from one sample in a study of T cell changes during pregnancy in multiple sclerosis. Only in-frame clones appear in the TCRdb table, and some are missing; sequencing was by immunoSEQ multiplex PCR. The sample holds fewer than 45,000 clones, about 92% seen once. This specimen was CD4+ T cells from peripheral blood mononuclear cells, taken after pregnancy. Every receptor here comes from a female donor in good health, enrolled as a control in a pregnancy study. Both conserved end residues are part of each CDR3. A D gene is named only where the DNA matches it firmly. Where a row states a size, it is once, few, many or the class of an expanded clone; other rows omit it.

clone_size	d_call	v_call	j_call	cdr3_nt	cdr3_aa
-	-	TRBV5-4	TRBJ2-1	TGTGCCAGCAGCTTGCCCCCGGGGGACAATGAGCAGTTCTTC	CASSLPPGDNEQFF
-	TRBD1	TRBV7-6	TRBJ1-4	TGTGCCAGCAGCTCGGGACAGGTTAATGAAAAACTGTTTTTT	CASSSGQVNEKLFF
-	-	TRBV9	TRBJ2-5	TGTGCCAGCAGCGTAGCGGCTAGAGAGGAGACCCAGTACTTC	CASSVAAREETQYF
-	-	TRBV5-1	TRBJ1-5	TGCGCCAGCAGCTTGGGGACAGATAGCAATCAGCCCCAGCATTTT	CASSLGTDSNQPQHF
once	TRBD2	TRBV4-1	TRBJ2-3	TGCGCCAGCAGCCAAGGAGTCCTAGCGGGGGGCAGGACAGATACGCAGTATTTT	CASSQGVLAGGRTDTQYF
-	TRBD2	TRBV6-5	TRBJ2-1	TGTGCCAGCAGTTTCGGACTAGCGGGGGGGCGGAATGAGCAGTTCTTC	CASSFGLAGGRNEQFF
-	TRBD1	TRBV30	TRBJ1-5	TGTGCCTGGACCCCCGGGACAGGGGGCAATCAGCCCCAGCATTTT	CAWTPGTGGNQPQHF
-	-	TRBV6-5	TRBJ1-5	TGTGCCAGCAGTTACAGGGGTGCCAATCAGCCCCAGCATTTT	CASSYRGANQPQHF
-	-	TRBV27	TRBJ2-1	TGTGCCAGCAGCGTCAGACGGAAAGCGGGTGGAGCTTGGGATGAGCAGTTCTTC	CASSVRRKAGGAWDEQFF
-	TRBD2	TRBV6-4	TRBJ2-1	TGTGCCAGCAGTGACTCAGACCCAGCGGGAGCAGAAGAGCAGTTCTTC	CASSDSDPAGAEEQFF
-	-	TRBV28	TRBJ2-7	TGTGCCAGCAGTTCTACTTCTACCGGGATCCGCTACGAGCAGTACTTC	CASSSTSTGIRYEQYF
few	TRBD1	TRBV9	TRBJ1-2	TGTGCCAGCAGTTCGGGACTCCGGAGGGGGCTGAACTATGGCTACACCTTC	CASSSGLRRGLNYGYTF
-	TRBD1	TRBV4-3	TRBJ1-3	TGCGCCAGCAGCCATCGACAGGGCTCTGGAAACACCATATATTTT	CASSHRQGSGNTIYF
-	TRBD1	TRBV2	TRBJ1-2	TGTGCCAGCAGGGATACAGGGGGAGGCTATGGCTACACCTTC	CASRDTGGGYGYTF
-	TRBD1	TRBV5-6	TRBJ1-3	TGTGCCAGCAGCTCTGGGACAGTATCTGGAAACACCATATATTTT	CASSSGTVSGNTIYF
once	-	TRBV28	TRBJ1-6	TGTGCCAGCAGGGACTGGAGCTCCTATAATTCACCCCTCCACTTT	CASRDWSSYNSPLHF
-	-	TRBV7-3	TRBJ2-3	TGTGCCAGCAGCGGTTACCCACCGGCAGATACGCAGTATTTT	CASSGYPPADTQYF
-	-	TRBV7-3	TRBJ1-6	TGTGCCAGCAGCTTGACAGCTAAGGTTTCACCCCTCCACTTT	CASSLTAKVSPLHF
-	TRBD1	TRBV11-2	TRBJ1-3	TGTGCCAGCAGCTCCCTCAGGACAGGGGGCAATGGAAACACCATATATTTT	CASSSLRTGGNGNTIYF
-	TRBD2	TRBV5-1	TRBJ2-1	TGCGCCAGCAGCCCTAACGCTATAGCGGGAGTGAATGAGCAGTTCTTC	CASSPNAIAGVNEQFF
-	TRBD2	TRBV30	TRBJ2-3	TGTGCCTGGAGCTTCGGGACTAGCGGGAGGACAGATACGCAGTATTTT	CAWSFGTSGRTDTQYF
once	TRBD1	TRBV5-1	TRBJ1-4	TGCGCCAGCAGCTTGGATGGACAGGGGGGTAATGAAAAACTGTTTTTT	CASSLDGQGGNEKLFF
-	-	TRBV9	TRBJ2-1	TGTGCCAGCAGCCCACGAGCGGAAAGCTCCTACAATGAGCAGTTCTTC	CASSPRAESSYNEQFF
-	-	TRBV23-1	TRBJ1-1	TGCGCCAGCAGTCATCAGGGTTTGAACACTGAAGCTTTCTTT	CASSHQGLNTEAFF
-	TRBD2	TRBV2	TRBJ2-1	TGTGCCAGCAGTGTCTCGCGGGGGTACAATGAGCAGTTCTTC	CASSVSRGYNEQFF
-	TRBD1	TRBV19	TRBJ1-1	TGTGCCAGTGGTCCGAGGGACAGGAACACTGAAGCTTTCTTT	CASGPRDRNTEAFF
medium-sized	TRBD1	TRBV2	TRBJ1-2	TGTGCCAGCATCCCCCTCGAGGGACAGGGGGCGCGGGGTGGCTATGGCTACACCTTC	CASIPLEGQGARGGYGYTF
-	-	TRBV6-6	TRBJ1-5	TGTGCCAGCAGTTACAGGAGGGAGGGTCAGCCCCAGCATTTT	CASSYRREGQPQHF
once	TRBD1	TRBV13	TRBJ1-6	TGTGCCAGCAGCTCAGACAGGGGGCGGACACCCCTCCACTTT	CASSSDRGRTPLHF
once	-	TRBV30	TRBJ2-7	TGTGCCTGGAGAAGGGGGTCCCCCGCCTACGAGCAGTACTTC	CAWRRGSPAYEQYF
-	-	TRBV20-1	TRBJ1-1	TGCAGTGCTAGGGGGAGGACTGAAGCTTTCTTT	CSARGRTEAFF
-	-	TRBV30	TRBJ2-1	TGTGCCTGGACCCAAAATACGGGATCCTACAATGAGCAGTTCTTC	CAWTQNTGSYNEQFF
-	-	TRBV6-1	TRBJ1-2	TGTGCCACCGACCCGCGGGGCTGGAAAGGCTACACCTTC	CATDPRGWKGYTF
-	-	TRBV27	TRBJ1-5	TGTGCCAGCAGTTTTTCAGGGTCGCTACAGCCCCAGCATTTT	CASSFSGSLQPQHF
-	TRBD1	TRBV7-8	TRBJ2-7	TGTGCCAGCAGCCCCCCGGGACAGCCGATGGGAGCCTCCTACGAGCAGTACTTC	CASSPPGQPMGASYEQYF
-	-	TRBV5-1	TRBJ2-3	TGCGCCAGCAGCTTGGCACCAGTTTGGACAGATACGCAGTATTTT	CASSLAPVWTDTQYF
-	TRBD2	TRBV11-2	TRBJ2-3	TGTGCCAGCAGCCCCCTCTCGGCTAGCGGGGACCCAGATACGCAGTATTTT	CASSPLSASGDPDTQYF
-	-	TRBV10-2	TRBJ1-5	TGCGCCAGCAGTGAGGACTTCCTGGGCAATCAGCCCCAGCATTTT	CASSEDFLGNQPQHF
-	-	TRBV28	TRBJ1-2	TGTGCCAGCAGTAGTACTAGTCCTGTTGGGAACTATGGCTACACCTTC	CASSSTSPVGNYGYTF
-	-	TRBV27	TRBJ1-2	TGTGCCAGCAGTTTGAAACCGGGACTCCTTAACTATGGCTACACCTTC	CASSLKPGLLNYGYTF
-	TRBD2	TRBV19	TRBJ2-1	TGTGCCAGTAGTAAGACTAGCGGGGGGCTCAATGAGCAGTTCTTC	CASSKTSGGLNEQFF